These 11 T cell receptor beta chains originate from one sample sequenced in a study of T cells after posttransplantation cyclophosphamide (dated by TCRdb to about 2016). Libraries were prepared through the immunoSEQ multiplex PCR assay. TCRdb limited this immuneACCESS table to in-frame rearrangements with V and J called. A share of clones is missing; checked studies link under half to unresolved V genes, and the rest is unexplained. The data for this sample show more than 35,000 clones, each detected more than once. Together, the top ten hold over 2% of the sample. The sequencing input was PBMCs. The receptors derive from a man in his forties or fifties in good health, CMV-negative, and a related stem cell transplant donor.

This clone was counted a few times. The rearrangement links TRBV9 to TRBJ2-2; D is uncertain. The CDR3 spans 13 residues. Trimming left V 7 bases short and J 4 bases short, with 11 bases between. Germline V CDR1 and CDR2: SGDLS, YYNGEE. CDR3 DNA: TGTGCCAGCGAAGGCCCAGGCACCGGGGAGCTGTTTTTT. As protein: CASEGPGTGELFF.

This clone was observed many times. The rearrangement joins TRBV30 to TRBJ2-7, with a possible D match to TRBD1 (6 bases). Trimming took 1 base from V and 4 from J, leaving 11 bases between them. Germline V gene data show CDR1 as GTSNPN and CDR2 as SVGIG (reference sequence). CDR3 length: 13 amino acids. The CDR3 protein is CAWSETTGYEQYF. The CDR3 DNA sequence: TGTGCCTGGAGTGAAACAACAGGGTACGAGCAGTACTTC.

Many counts were recorded for this clone. The chain links TRBV6-6 to TRBJ1-2; the match to TRBD1 covers 9 bases. With V trimmed by 6 bases and J by 8 bases, 10 bases remained unmatched. CDR3 length: 14 residues. Germline CDR1 is MNHNY and CDR2 is SVGAGI (reference sequence). The CDR3 spells CASSTPGQGQGYTF. Written as DNA, the CDR3 is TGTGCCAGCAGCACACCGGGACAGGGCCAGGGCTACACCTTC.

This clone was counted many times. The chain joins TRBV19 to TRBJ1-4; 8 bases line up with TRBD1. V was clipped by 5 bases and J by 7 bases; unmatched bases: 9. The germline V gene encodes CDR1 LNHDA and CDR2 SQIVND (reference sequence). The CDR3 loop spans 15 amino acids. The CDR3 here is CASSLQHRGSEKLFF. CDR3 sequence (DNA): TGTGCCAGTAGTCTTCAACACAGGGGGTCTGAAAAACTGTTTTTT.

This clone was observed at least ten times. The rearrangement joins TRBV18 to TRBJ1-3; 7 bases agree with TRBD1. V lost 3 bases, J lost 4 bases, and 9 bases stayed unmatched. The germline V gene has CDR1 KGHSH and CDR2 LQKENI. This CDR3 is built from 16 residues. CDR3 amino acids: CASSPPGTVAGNTIYF. CDR3 nucleotide sequence: TGTGCCAGCTCACCCCCGGGGACAGTAGCAGGAAACACCATATATTTT.

This clone was counted many times. The V call is TRBV11-2, the J call TRBJ2-1; possible D gene TRBD2, 5 bases. Trimming took off 7 bases at V and 9 bases at J, with 16 bases between the two ends. Germline V lookup: CDR1 SGHAT, CDR2 FQNNGV. The CDR3 runs 13 residues. The CDR3 nucleotides read TGTGCCAGCACCACCCTGTTTCGGGGTGAGCAGTTCTTC. It yields the protein CASTTLFRGEQFF.

There are many counts of this clone. The V call is TRBV5-4, the J call TRBJ2-1; 15 nucleotides align to TRBD2. The CDR3 length is 15 residues. The germline gives CDR1 SGHNT, CDR2 YYREEE (reference sequence). Trimming removed 4 bases from V and 10 bases from J; junction bases left unmatched: 6. The CDR3 DNA is TGTGCCAGCAGCGGGGGACTAGCGGGGGGTGGAGAGCAGTTCTTC. Translated: CASSGGLAGGGEQFF.

This clone was counted ten times or more. The genes are TRBV2 and TRBJ2-1; D unresolved. The V end was cut by 4 bases, the J end by 0 bases, with 16 bases between. The germline V gene has CDR1 SNHLY and CDR2 FYNNEI. This CDR3 spans 17 amino acids. Written as DNA, the CDR3 is TGTGCCAGCAGTGGTGATCAGCGACCCGCCTCCTACAATGAGCAGTTCTTC. It is translated as CASSGDQRPASYNEQFF. The full variable domain, with the rest looked up from reference TRBV2 and TRBJ2-1, is EPEVTQTPSHQVTQMGQEVILRCVPISNHLYFYWYRQILGQKVEFLVSFYNNEISEKSEIFDDQFSVERPDGSNFTLKIRSTKLEDSAMYFCASSGDQRPASYNEQFFGPGTRLTVL.

This clone was counted ten times or more. V gene TRBV27 combines with J gene TRBJ2-7, with TRBD2 matching over 9 bases. With 5 bases clipped from V and 2 bases from J, the junction kept 4 bases outside the gene matches. The CDR3 covers 14 residues. The germline V gene encodes CDR1 MNHEY and CDR2 SMNVEV (reference sequence). DNA for the CDR3: TGTGCCAGCAGTCTAGCTAGCGGGGCCTACGAGCAGTACTTC. Protein product: CASSLASGAYEQYF.

In this sample, this clone turned up a few times. A read error may account for a junction end that differs from germline. The V and J genes are TRBV6-1 and TRBJ2-1; the D gene is possibly TRBD1 (5 bases). The CDR3 extends over 17 amino acids. The V gene's germline CDR1 is MNHNS and CDR2 SASEGT. In DNA form, the CDR3 reads TGTGCCATCAGTGAGTCGAAGTGGGGCAGCTCCTACAATGAGCAGTTCTTC. It is translated as CAISESKWGSSYNEQFF.

This clone appeared many times. The chain links TRBV7-2 to TRBJ2-7; TRBD1 agrees at 10 bases. The CDR3 is 16 amino acids. V was clipped by 6 bases and J by 6 bases; unmatched bases: 14. Germline V lookup: CDR1 SGHTA, CDR2 FQGNSA. Written as DNA, the CDR3 is TGTGCCAGCAGTCAATGGGGGACAGGGGCTTCGGGCGAGCAGTACTTC. Protein sequence: CASSQWGTGASGEQYF.